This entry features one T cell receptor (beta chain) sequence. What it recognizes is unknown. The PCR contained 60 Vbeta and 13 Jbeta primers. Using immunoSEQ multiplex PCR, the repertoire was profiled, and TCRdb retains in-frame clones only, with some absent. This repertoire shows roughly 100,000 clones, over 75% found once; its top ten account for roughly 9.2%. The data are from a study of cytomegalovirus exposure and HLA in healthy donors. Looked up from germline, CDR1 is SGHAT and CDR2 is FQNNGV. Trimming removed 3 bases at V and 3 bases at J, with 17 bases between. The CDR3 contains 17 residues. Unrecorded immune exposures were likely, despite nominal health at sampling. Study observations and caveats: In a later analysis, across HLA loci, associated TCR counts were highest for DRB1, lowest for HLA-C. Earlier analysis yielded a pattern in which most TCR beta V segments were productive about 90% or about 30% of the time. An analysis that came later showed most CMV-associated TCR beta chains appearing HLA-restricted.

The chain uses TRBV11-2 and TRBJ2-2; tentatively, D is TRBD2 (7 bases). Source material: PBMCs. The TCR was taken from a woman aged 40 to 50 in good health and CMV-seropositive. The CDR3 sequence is CASSFARGEGDTGELFF. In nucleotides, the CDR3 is TGTGCCAGCAGCTTCGCCCGAGGGGAGGGGGACACCGGGGAGCTGTTTTTT.